This TCR beta chain was identified during a study of cytomegalovirus exposure and HLA in healthy donors. On the study more broadly: A later analysis reported the approximately 120 validation repertoires used the same platform as the approximately 670 first-cohort repertoires.

TCRdb keeps only in-frame clones here, not all; method: immunoSEQ multiplex PCR. The profile shows roughly 190,000 clones, roughly 83% of them singletons. Broader study findings: Specificity of three CMV-associated chains for CMV antigens was verified in vitro. For cytomegalovirus status, the classifier reportedly gave diagnoses with high specificity and sensitivity.

From the roughly 110-subject validation cohort, which was separate from the approximately 670-subject first cohort, the donors were drawn. Trimming at V came to 2 bases and at J to 6 bases, leaving 5 bases not matched to a gene. Germline CDR1 SGDLS, CDR2 YYNGEE. The CDR3 covers 15 residues. As concerns this clone: Antigen: not known.

The chain combines TRBV9 with TRBJ2-2; 9 bases agree with TRBD1. This clonotype was obtained from a woman aged 18-29 years in good health and CMV-seronegative. The sequencing input was PBMCs. CDR3 residues: CASSVRQGEAGELFF. As DNA, the CDR3 is TGTGCCAGCAGCGTGAGACAGGGGGAAGCCGGGGAGCTGTTTTTT.